The TCR beta chain under discussion was sequenced for a study of technical replicates of blood from a few donors. Germline V gene data show CDR1 as MNHEY and CDR2 as SVGAGI. V was pared by 8 bases and J by 1 base, with 3 bases between. CDR3 length: 11 residues. TCRdb's table, derived via immunoSEQ multiplex PCR, lists solely in-frame clones and lacks some. The table includes some 90,000 clones, approximately 95% detected once. The source is a human donor in good health. V and J are TRBV6-5 and TRBJ1-3; no clear D. Sequences were obtained from T cells isolated from PBMCs. CDR3 DNA sequence: TGTGCCAGCCGGTCTGGAAACACCATATATTTT. As protein: CASRSGNTIYF.